The present T cell receptor (beta chain) was sequenced within a study of glioma-infiltrating T cells after dendritic cell vaccination. Study conclusions and caveats: No direct clonality-survival link was found; a diverse polyclonal response may matter.

Comments on this clone: What it binds is not known.

The sample's time point: after dendritic cell vaccination, including at tumor progression/relapse. PBMC sampling occurred before vaccination, two weeks after the third dose, and at progression. Repertoires were generated with immunoSEQ multiplex PCR, while TCRdb's copy carries only in-frame clones and drops some. The repertoire holds 85,000 to 100,000 clones, with less than 85% as singletons. The receptor's source is a human donor with glioblastoma. The material sequenced was blood, taken after dendritic cell vaccination.

The CDR3, as DNA: TGTGCCAGTAGTATCTTCGGGGTGAGGCTAGGCAATCAGCCCCAGCATTTT. Translation gives CASSIFGVRLGNQPQHF. The rearrangement joins TRBV19 to TRBJ1-5; no definite D call. Trimming removed 3 bases at V and 2 bases at J, with 17 bases between. Germline-derived CDR1 and CDR2 are LNHDA and SQIVND (reference sequence). CDR3 length: 17 residues.